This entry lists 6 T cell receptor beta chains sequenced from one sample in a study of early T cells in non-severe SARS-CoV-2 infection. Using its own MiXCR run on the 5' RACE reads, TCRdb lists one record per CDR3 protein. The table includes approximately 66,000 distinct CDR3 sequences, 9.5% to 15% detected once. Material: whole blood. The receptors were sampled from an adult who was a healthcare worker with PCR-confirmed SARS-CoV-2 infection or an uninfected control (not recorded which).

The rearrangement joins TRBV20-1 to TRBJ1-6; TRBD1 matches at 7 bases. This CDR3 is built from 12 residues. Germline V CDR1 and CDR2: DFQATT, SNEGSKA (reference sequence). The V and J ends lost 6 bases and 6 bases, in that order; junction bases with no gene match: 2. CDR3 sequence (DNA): TGCAGTGCAAGGGACAGTAATTCACCCCTCCACTTT. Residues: CSARDSNSPLHF.

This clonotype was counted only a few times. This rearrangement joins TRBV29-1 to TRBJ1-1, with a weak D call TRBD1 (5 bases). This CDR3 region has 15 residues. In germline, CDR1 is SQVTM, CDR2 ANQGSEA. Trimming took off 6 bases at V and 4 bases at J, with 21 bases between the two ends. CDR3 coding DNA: TGCAGCGTACACTATGGAGCCAGTGGGGCCACTGAAGCTTTCTTT. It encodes CSVHYGASGATEAFF.

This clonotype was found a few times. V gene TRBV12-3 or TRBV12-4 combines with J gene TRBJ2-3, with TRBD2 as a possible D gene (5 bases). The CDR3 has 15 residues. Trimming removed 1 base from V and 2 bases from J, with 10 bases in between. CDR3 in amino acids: CASSLGVTNTDTQYF. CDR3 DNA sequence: TGTGCCAGCAGTTTAGGTGTGACTAACACAGATACGCAGTATTTT.

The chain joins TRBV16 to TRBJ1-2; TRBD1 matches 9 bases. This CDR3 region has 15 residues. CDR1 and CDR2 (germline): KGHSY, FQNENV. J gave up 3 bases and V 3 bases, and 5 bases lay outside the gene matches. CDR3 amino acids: CASSHRTGDHYGYTF. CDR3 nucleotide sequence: TGTGCCAGCAGCCATCGGACAGGGGACCACTATGGCTACACCTTC.

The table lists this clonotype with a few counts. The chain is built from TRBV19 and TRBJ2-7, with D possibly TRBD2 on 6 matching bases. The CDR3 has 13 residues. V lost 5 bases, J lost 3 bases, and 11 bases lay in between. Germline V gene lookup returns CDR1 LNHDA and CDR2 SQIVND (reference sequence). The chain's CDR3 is CASSEGGNYEQYF. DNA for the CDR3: TGTGCCAGTAGTGAAGGCGGGAACTACGAGCAGTACTTC.

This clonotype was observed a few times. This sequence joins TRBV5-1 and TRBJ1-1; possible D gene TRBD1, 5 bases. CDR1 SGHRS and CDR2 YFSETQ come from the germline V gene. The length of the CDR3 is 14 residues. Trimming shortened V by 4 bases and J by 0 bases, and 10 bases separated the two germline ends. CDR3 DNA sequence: TGCGCCAGCAGCCCAGGGTCCTTGAACACTGAAGCTTTCTTT. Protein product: CASSPGSLNTEAFF.